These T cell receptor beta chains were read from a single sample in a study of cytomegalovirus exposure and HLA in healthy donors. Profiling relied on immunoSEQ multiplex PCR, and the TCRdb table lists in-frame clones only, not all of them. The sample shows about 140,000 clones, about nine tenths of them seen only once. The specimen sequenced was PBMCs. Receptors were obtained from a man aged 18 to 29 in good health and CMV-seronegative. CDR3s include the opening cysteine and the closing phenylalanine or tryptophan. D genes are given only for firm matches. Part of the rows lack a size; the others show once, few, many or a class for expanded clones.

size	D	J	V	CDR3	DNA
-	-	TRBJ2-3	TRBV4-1	CASSRTSSNADTQYF	TGCGCCAGCAGCCGCACTTCATCGAACGCAGATACGCAGTATTTT
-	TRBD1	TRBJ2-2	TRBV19	CASKDRGDWNTGELFF	TGTGCCAGTAAGGACAGGGGCGACTGGAACACCGGGGAGCTGTTTTTT
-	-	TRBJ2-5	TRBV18	CASSQTPGVAQETQYF	TGTGCCAGCTCACAAACGCCGGGGGTTGCCCAAGAGACCCAGTACTTC
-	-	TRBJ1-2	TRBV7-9	CASSSHRFDGYTF	TGTGCCAGCAGCTCGCATCGGTTTGATGGCTACACCTTC
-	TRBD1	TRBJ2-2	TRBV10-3	CAIGDRGVDTGELFF	TGTGCCATCGGGGACAGGGGGGTGGACACCGGGGAGCTGTTTTTT
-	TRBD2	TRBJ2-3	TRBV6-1	CASSARLAGAADTQYF	TGTGCCAGCAGTGCAAGACTAGCGGGAGCCGCAGATACGCAGTATTTT
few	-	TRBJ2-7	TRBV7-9	CASSLGLGGGAGYEQYF	TGTGCCAGCAGCTTAGGGTTAGGCGGGGGCGCGGGCTACGAGCAGTACTTC
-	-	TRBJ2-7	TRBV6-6	CASSYSLGAYEQYF	TGTGCCAGCAGTTACTCACTCGGGGCCTACGAGCAGTACTTC
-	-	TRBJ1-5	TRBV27	CASSLQAASNQPQHF	TGTGCCAGCAGTTTACAGGCTGCGAGCAATCAGCCCCAGCATTTT
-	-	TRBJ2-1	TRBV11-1	CASSPLRTPPGFWNEQFF	TGTGCCAGCAGCCCGCTTCGTACGCCCCCGGGATTTTGGAATGAGCAGTTCTTC
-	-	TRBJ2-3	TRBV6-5	CASSHNTDTQYF	TGTGCCAGCAGCCACAACACAGATACGCAGTATTTT
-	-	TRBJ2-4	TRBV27	CASSLSGGMRAPAKNIQYF	TGTGCCAGCAGTTTGTCGGGCGGGATGCGGGCCCCAGCCAAAAACATTCAGTACTTC
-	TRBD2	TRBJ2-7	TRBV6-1	CASSEWTSGAYEQYF	TGTGCCAGCAGTGAATGGACTAGCGGAGCCTACGAGCAGTACTTC
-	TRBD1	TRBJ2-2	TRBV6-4	CASRATGEMGGELFF	TGTGCCAGCAGAGCGACAGGGGAAATGGGCGGGGAGCTGTTTTTT
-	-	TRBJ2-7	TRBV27	CASSVGGPSYEQYF	TGTGCCAGCAGTGTTGGGGGCCCTTCCTACGAGCAGTACTTC
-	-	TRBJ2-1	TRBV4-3	CASSEVTSSYNEQFF	TGCGCCAGCAGTGAGGTGACTAGCTCCTACAATGAGCAGTTCTTC
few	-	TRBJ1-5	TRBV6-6	CASSYGGWDQPQHF	TGTGCCAGCAGTTACGGCGGTTGGGATCAGCCCCAGCATTTT
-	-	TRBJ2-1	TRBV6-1	CASKTRGAGYNEQFF	TGTGCCAGCAAGACTCGTGGGGCCGGCTACAATGAGCAGTTCTTC
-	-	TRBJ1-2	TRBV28	CASEGHGGRGYTF	TGTGCCAGCGAGGGCCACGGGGGGCGGGGCTACACCTTC
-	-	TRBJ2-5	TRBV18	CASSPSVAGSQETQYF	TGTGCCAGCTCACCGTCGGTGGCTGGGAGTCAAGAGACCCAGTACTTC
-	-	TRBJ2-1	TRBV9	CASSARLGLEQFF	TGTGCCAGCAGCGCGCGACTGGGACTTGAGCAGTTCTTC
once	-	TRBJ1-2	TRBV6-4	CASSDSSNYGYTF	TGTGCCAGCAGTGACTCTAGTAACTATGGCTACACCTTC
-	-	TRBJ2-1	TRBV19	CASSSPSTGRNEQFF	TGTGCCAGTAGCAGTCCCTCGACAGGCCGAAATGAGCAGTTCTTC